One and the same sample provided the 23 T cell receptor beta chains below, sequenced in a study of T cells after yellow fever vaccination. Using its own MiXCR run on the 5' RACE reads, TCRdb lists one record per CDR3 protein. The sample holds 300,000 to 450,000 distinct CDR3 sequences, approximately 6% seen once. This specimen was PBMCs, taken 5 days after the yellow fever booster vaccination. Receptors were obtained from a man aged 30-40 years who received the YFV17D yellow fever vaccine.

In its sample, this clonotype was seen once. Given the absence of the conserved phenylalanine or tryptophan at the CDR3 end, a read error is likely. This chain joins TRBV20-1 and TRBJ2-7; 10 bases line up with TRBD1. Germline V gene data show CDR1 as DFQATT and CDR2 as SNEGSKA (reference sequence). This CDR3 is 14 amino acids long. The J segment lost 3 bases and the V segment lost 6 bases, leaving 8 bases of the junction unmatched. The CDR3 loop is CSATGTGVIYEQYI. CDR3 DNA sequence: TGCAGTGCGACCGGGACAGGGGTAATCTACGAGCAGTACATC.

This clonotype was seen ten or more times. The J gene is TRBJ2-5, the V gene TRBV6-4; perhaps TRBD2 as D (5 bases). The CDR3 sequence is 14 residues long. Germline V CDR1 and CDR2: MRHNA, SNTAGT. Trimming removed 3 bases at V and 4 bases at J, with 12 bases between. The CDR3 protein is CASSDSSKPETQYF. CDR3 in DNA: TGTGCCAGCAGTGATTCTAGCAAACCAGAGACCCAGTACTTC.

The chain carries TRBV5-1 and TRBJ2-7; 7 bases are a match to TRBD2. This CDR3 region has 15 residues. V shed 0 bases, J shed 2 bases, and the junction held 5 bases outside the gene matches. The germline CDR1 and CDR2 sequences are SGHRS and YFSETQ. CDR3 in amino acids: CASSLVGLAAYEQYF. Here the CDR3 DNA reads TGCGCCAGCAGCTTGGTGGGTCTAGCGGCCTACGAGCAGTACTTC.

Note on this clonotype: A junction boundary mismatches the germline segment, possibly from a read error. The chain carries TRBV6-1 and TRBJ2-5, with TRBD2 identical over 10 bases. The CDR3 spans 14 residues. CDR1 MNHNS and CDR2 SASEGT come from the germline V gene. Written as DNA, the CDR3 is TGTGGCAGCAGTGAAACTGGACTAGCGGAGGCCCAGTACTTC. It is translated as CGSSETGLAEAQYF.

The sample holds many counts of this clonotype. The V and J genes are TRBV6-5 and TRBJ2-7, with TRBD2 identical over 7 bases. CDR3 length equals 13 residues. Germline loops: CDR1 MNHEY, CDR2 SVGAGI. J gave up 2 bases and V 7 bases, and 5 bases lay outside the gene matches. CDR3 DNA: TGTGCCAGCACTTCTAGCGGAACCTACGAGCAGTACTTC. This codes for CASTSSGTYEQYF.

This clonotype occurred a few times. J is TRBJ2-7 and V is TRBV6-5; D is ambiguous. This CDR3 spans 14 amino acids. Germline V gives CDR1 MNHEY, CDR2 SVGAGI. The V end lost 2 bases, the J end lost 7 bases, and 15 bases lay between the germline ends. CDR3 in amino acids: CASSYPESLGEQYF. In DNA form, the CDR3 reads TGTGCCAGCAGTTACCCAGAGTCTTTGGGGGAGCAGTACTTC.

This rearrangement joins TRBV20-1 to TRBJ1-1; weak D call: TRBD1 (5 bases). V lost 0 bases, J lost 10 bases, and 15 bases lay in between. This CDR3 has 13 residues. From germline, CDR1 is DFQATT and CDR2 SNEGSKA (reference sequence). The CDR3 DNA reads TGCAGTGCTAGAGACCCGACAGTCTTTGGAGCTTTCTTT. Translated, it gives CSARDPTVFGAFF.

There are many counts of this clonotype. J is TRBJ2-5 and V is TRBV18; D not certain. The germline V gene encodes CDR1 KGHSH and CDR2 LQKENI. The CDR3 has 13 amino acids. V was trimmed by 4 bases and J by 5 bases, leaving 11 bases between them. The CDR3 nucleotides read TGTGCCAGCTCACTAAATCCCGGGGAGACCCAGTACTTC. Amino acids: CASSLNPGETQYF. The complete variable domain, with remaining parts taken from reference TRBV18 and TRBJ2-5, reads NAGVMQNPRHLVRRRGQEARLRCSPMKGHSHVYWYRQLPEEGLKFMVYLQKENIIDESGMPKERFSAEFPKEGPSILRIQQVVRGDSAAYFCASSLNPGETQYFGPGTRLLVL.

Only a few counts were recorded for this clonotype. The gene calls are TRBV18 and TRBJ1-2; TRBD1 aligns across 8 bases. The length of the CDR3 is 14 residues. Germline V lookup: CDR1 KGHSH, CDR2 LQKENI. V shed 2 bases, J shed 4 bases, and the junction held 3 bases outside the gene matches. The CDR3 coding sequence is TGTGCCAGCTCACCAGAGACAGGGGTCTATGGCTACACCTTC. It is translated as CASSPETGVYGYTF.

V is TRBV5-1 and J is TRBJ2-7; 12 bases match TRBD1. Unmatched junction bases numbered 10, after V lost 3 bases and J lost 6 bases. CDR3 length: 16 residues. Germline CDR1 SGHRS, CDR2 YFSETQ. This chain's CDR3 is CASSYRPGQGAREQYF. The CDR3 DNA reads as TGCGCCAGCAGCTATAGACCGGGACAGGGGGCGCGCGAGCAGTACTTC.

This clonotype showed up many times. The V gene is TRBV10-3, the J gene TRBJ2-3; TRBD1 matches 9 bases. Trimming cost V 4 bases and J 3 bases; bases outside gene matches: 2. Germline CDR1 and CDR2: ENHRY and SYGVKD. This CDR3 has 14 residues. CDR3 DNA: TGTGCCATCAGTGGGGGACAGGGAACAGATACGCAGTATTTT. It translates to CAISGGQGTDTQYF.

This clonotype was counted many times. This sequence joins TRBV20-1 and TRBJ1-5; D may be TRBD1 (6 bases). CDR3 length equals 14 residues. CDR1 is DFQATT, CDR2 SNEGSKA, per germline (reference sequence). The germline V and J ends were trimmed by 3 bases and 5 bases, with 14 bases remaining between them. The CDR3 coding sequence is TGCAGTGCTAGTTCCGGGGGGGCGGATCAGCCCCAGCATTTT. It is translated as CSASSGGADQPQHF.

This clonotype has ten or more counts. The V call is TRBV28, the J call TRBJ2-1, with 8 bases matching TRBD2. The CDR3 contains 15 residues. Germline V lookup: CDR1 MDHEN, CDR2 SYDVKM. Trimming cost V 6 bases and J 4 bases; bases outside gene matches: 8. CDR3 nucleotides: TGTGCCAGCAGATTAGCGGGACTTTCTTACAATGAGCAGTTCTTC. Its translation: CASRLAGLSYNEQFF.

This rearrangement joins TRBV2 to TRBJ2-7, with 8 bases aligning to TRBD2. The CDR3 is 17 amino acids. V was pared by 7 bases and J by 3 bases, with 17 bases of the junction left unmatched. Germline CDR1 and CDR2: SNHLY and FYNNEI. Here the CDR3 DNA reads TGTGCCAGCATCCGACTAGCGATCCTGTGGGGGAGCTACGAGCAGTACTTC. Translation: CASIRLAILWGSYEQYF.

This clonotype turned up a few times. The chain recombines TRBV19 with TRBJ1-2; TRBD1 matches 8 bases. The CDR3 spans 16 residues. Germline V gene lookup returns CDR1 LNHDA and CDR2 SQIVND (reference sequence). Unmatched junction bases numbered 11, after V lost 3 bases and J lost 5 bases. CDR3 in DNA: TGTGCCAGTAGTATTCTTTCCGGGACAGGCTCTTATGGCTACACCTTC. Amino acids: CASSILSGTGSYGYTF. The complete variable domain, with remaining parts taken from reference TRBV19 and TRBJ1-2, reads DGGITQSPKYLFRKEGQNVTLSCEQNLNHDAMYWYRQDPGQGLRLIYYSQIVNDFQKGDIAEGYSVSREKKESFPLTVTSAQKNPTAFYLCASSILSGTGSYGYTFGSGTRLTVV.

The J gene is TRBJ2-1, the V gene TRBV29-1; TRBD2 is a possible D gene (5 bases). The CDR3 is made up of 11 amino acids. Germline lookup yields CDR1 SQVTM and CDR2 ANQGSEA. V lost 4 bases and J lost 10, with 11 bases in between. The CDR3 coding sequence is TGCAGCGTTGGAGCGGTATCAGAGCAGTTCTTC. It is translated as CSVGAVSEQFF.

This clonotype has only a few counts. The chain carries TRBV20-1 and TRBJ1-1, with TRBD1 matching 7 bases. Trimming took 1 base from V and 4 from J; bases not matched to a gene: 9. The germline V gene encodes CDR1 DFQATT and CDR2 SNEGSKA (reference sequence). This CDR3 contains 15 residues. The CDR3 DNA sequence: TGCAGTGCTAGAGCACCCCAGGGGGGGACCACTGAAGCTTTCTTT. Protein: CSARAPQGGTTEAFF.

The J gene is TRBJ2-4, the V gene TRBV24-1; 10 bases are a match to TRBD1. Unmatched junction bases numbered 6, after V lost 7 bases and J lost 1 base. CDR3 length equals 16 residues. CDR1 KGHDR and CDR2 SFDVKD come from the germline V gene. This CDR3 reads CATSPGQGFAKNIQYF. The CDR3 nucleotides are TGTGCCACCAGCCCGGGACAGGGGTTCGCCAAAAACATTCAGTACTTC.

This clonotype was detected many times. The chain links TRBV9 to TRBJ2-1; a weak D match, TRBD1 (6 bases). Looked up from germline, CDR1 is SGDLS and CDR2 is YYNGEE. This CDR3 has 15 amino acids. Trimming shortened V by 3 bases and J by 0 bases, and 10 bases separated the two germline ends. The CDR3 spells CASSEQGNSYNEQFF. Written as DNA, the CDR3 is TGTGCCAGCAGCGAACAGGGAAACTCCTACAATGAGCAGTTCTTC.

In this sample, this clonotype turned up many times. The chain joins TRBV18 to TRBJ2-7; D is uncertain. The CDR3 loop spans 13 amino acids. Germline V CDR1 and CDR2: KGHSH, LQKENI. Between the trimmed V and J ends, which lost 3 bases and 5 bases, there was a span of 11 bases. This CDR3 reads CASSPRPGNEQYF. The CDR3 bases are TGTGCCAGCTCACCCCGGCCAGGAAACGAGCAGTACTTC.

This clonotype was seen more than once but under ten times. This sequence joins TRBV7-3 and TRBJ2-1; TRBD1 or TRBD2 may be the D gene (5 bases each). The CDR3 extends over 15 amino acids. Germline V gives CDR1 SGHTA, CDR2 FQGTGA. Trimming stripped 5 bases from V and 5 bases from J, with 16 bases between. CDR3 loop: CASSQQPGPNNEQFF. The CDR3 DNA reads TGTGCCAGCAGCCAGCAACCGGGACCCAACAATGAGCAGTTCTTC.

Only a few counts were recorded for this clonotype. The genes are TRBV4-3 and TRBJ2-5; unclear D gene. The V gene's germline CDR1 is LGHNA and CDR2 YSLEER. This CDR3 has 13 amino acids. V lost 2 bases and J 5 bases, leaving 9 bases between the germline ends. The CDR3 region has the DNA TGCGCCAGCAGCCAAAGCGTTGAGGAGACCCAGTACTTC. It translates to CASSQSVEETQYF.

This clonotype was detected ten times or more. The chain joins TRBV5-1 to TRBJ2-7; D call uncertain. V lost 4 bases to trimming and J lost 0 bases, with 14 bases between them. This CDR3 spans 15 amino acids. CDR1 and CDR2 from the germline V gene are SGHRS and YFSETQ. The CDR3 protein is CASSLDPQSSYEQYF. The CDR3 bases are TGCGCCAGCAGCCTAGACCCACAGAGCTCCTACGAGCAGTACTTC.